Presented here are 15 T cell receptor beta chains from one specimen sequenced in a study of regulatory T cells in long-lasting Graves disease. Researchers made TCR beta libraries by using iRepertoire HTBI primers and running Arm-PCR on CDR3 regions. From the multiplex PCR reads, TCRdb called clonotypes with MiXCR, one entry per CDR3 protein. Altogether about 290,000 distinct CDR3 sequences are present, around 20% being singletons, with the ten largest covering around 50%. Time point meaning: persistent/refractory GD, antithyroid drugs over 5 years with positive TRAb. RNA isolated from PBMCs was used to make the TCR library. The sequenced sample was peripheral blood mononuclear cells (PBMCs), obtained when the disease was refractory, from a patient treated with antithyroid drugs. The receptors come from a female donor with Graves disease.

Here the CDR3 DNA reads TGTGCCAGCAGCCGATCGACAGGGGAAACAGATACGCAGTATTTT. Translated, it gives CASSRSTGETDTQYF. This sequence joins TRBV7-2 and TRBJ2-3; 8 bases are shared with TRBD1. Looked up from germline, CDR1 is SGHTA and CDR2 is FQGNSA. The trim removed 5 bases at V and 3 bases at J, leaving 7 bases unmatched. This CDR3 contains 15 residues.

This clonotype appeared many times. The chain carries TRBV2 and TRBJ1-2; D is perhaps TRBD1 (5 bases). The ends were cut back, 8 bases at V and 8 bases at J, with 18 bases in the middle. This CDR3 is built from 13 residues. Per germline, CDR1 SNHLY and CDR2 FYNNEI. The CDR3 protein is CASGGAARGGYTF. The CDR3 DNA follows: TGTGCCAGCGGAGGGGCCGCAAGAGGAGGCTACACCTTC.

This clonotype was counted many times. The chain uses TRBV30 and TRBJ2-7, with D maybe TRBD1 (6 bases). Germline V gives CDR1 GTSNPN, CDR2 SVGIG (reference sequence). CDR3 size: 14 residues. Trimming stripped 4 bases from V and 4 bases from J, with 17 bases between. The chain's CDR3 is CAWTGIRGSYEQYF. In DNA form, the CDR3 reads TGTGCCTGGACCGGGATCAGGGGTTCGTACGAGCAGTACTTC.

The chain joins TRBV5-1 to TRBJ1-6, with TRBD1 matching 7 bases. V was pared by 5 bases and J by 8 bases, with 7 bases of the junction left unmatched. The CDR3 spans 14 residues. The germline V gene has CDR1 SGHRS and CDR2 YFSETQ. The CDR3 coding sequence is TGCGCCAGCAGTCCTGACAGGGCGGATTCACCCCTCCACTTT. This encodes CASSPDRADSPLHF.

The chain carries TRBV6-1 and TRBJ2-1; TRBD1 agrees at 9 bases. The V gene end was trimmed by 7 bases and the J gene end by 6 bases; junction bases not matched to a gene: 10. Germline V lookup: CDR1 MNHNS, CDR2 SASEGT. CDR3 length: 15 amino acids. CDR3 in DNA: TGTGCCAGCACCGTCCCCGGGACAGGGCTCAATGAGCAGTTCTTC. It translates to CASTVPGTGLNEQFF.

A word on this clonotype: One junction end disagrees with the germline gene, perhaps due to a read error. J is TRBJ1-6 and V is TRBV13; tentatively, D is TRBD1 (5 bases). The CDR3 is 14 residues long. In germline, CDR1 is PRHDT, CDR2 FYEKMQ (reference sequence). DNA for the CDR3: TGTGCCAGCAGCCAGGCAGGGAGGAATTCACCCCCCCACTTT. It yields the protein CASSQAGRNSPPHF.

The chain employs TRBV14 and TRBJ2-7; D is perhaps TRBD1 (5 bases). V lost 2 bases, J lost 2 bases, and 19 bases lay in between. This CDR3 has 17 amino acids. Germline V gene data show CDR1 as SGHDN and CDR2 as FVKESK. The CDR3, as DNA: TGTGCCAGCAGCCAAAGACAGTCAGGCCTCCGGCCCTACGAGCAGTACTTC. Protein product: CASSQRQSGLRPYEQYF.

This rearrangement joins TRBV6-2 or TRBV6-3 to TRBJ2-1; 9 bases agree with TRBD2. The CDR3 has 12 residues. Unmatched junction bases numbered 1, after V lost 5 bases and J lost 8 bases. The germline V gene encodes CDR1 MNHEY and CDR2 SVGEGT. CDR3 coding DNA: TGTGCCAGCAGTCGGACTAGCGATGAGCAGTTCTTC. It translates to CASSRTSDEQFF.

This clonotype was seen repeatedly, ten times or more. The chain employs TRBV27 and TRBJ2-7; 8 bases agree with TRBD2. With 6 bases clipped from V and 3 bases from J, the junction kept 13 bases outside the gene matches. CDR1 MNHEY and CDR2 SMNVEV come from the germline V gene (reference sequence). The CDR3 contains 16 residues. In nucleotides, the CDR3 is TGTGCCAGCAGCCGGGATCGCATAAGCGGGAGCTACGAGCAGTACTTC. It codes for CASSRDRISGSYEQYF.

This clonotype was found many times. This sequence joins TRBV2 and TRBJ2-7; TRBD1 might be the D (6 bases). The V gene's germline CDR1 is SNHLY and CDR2 FYNNEI. Trimming shortened V by 8 bases and J by 2 bases, and 16 bases separated the two germline ends. This CDR3 comprises 14 residues. The CDR3 DNA is TGTGCCAGCCGCCCACTACAGGGTCCCTACGAGCAGTACTTC. It yields the protein CASRPLQGPYEQYF. Full variable domain (outside the CDR3, taken from reference TRBV2 and TRBJ2-7): EPEVTQTPSHQVTQMGQEVILRCVPISNHLYFYWYRQILGQKVEFLVSFYNNEISEKSEIFDDQFSVERPDGSNFTLKIRSTKLEDSAMYFCASRPLQGPYEQYFGPGTRLTVT.

Many counts were recorded for this clonotype. This chain links TRBV27 with TRBJ2-5, with D possibly being TRBD2 (6 bases). The CDR3 sequence is 15 residues long. Germline V gene data show CDR1 as MNHEY and CDR2 as SMNVEV (reference sequence). V was shortened by 2 bases and J by 2 bases, with 12 bases between the two germline ends. This CDR3 reads CASSLRRDSQETQYF. The CDR3 DNA reads as TGTGCCAGCAGTTTACGTCGGGACTCACAAGAGACCCAGTACTTC.

This clonotype was seen a handful of times. V and J are TRBV20-1 and TRBJ2-7; a weak D match, TRBD2 (5 bases). The V end was cut by 5 bases, the J end by 3 bases, with 23 bases between. CDR1 is DFQATT, CDR2 SNEGSKA, per germline (reference sequence). The CDR3 sequence is 16 residues long. For the CDR3, the DNA is TGCAGTGCTGAGGCTTTTTTGGGAGCCCTGCTCTACGAGCAGTACTTC. Residues: CSAEAFLGALLYEQYF.

This chain connects TRBV19 to TRBJ1-5; no definite D call. Germline loops: CDR1 LNHDA, CDR2 SQIVND (reference sequence). V was pared by 1 base and J by 14 bases, with 15 bases between. The CDR3 is 13 residues long. The CDR3 bases are TGTGCCAGTAGTATAGGATTGACCGGGATCAAGCATTTT. Its protein product is CASSIGLTGIKHF.

This clonotype was seen more than once but under ten times. V gene TRBV19 combines with J gene TRBJ1-2; D may be TRBD1 (6 bases). CDR3 size: 13 residues. Germline loops: CDR1 LNHDA, CDR2 SQIVND (reference sequence). Deletions cut 6 bases from V and 4 bases from J, with 12 bases between. This CDR3 is CASSPGGVYGYTF. The CDR3 coding sequence is TGTGCCAGTAGCCCCGGGGGCGTCTATGGCTACACCTTC.

This sequence joins TRBV6-1 and TRBJ1-2, with 9 positions matching TRBD1. The CDR3 sequence is 14 residues long. Germline CDR1 and CDR2: MNHNS and SASEGT. V lost 6 bases, J lost 8 bases, and 10 bases stayed unmatched. The CDR3 DNA sequence: TGTGCCAGCAGCAGCACAGGGGGCTTCGGCGGCTACACCTTC. Protein sequence: CASSSTGGFGGYTF.